This TCR beta chain appears in the sequencing data of a study of T cells in Graves' hyperthyroidism and ophthalmopathy. Per germline, CDR1 LNHDA and CDR2 SQIVND (reference sequence). This CDR3 has 12 amino acids. Graves' hyperthyroidism qualified as stable when ophthalmopathy did not progress within 18 months. Among the patients, aged 18 to 65, hyperthyroidism was newly diagnosed and had lasted under 2 months. Regions amplified from RNA transcripts were the TCR beta CDR3 regions. An initial round of RT-PCR targeting the TCR CDR3 relied on the HTBI primer set. TCRdb processed the multiplex PCR reads anew with MiXCR; each CDR3 protein has one entry. The sample shows roughly 570,000 distinct CDR3 sequences, 46% of them seen only once. Findings and caveats of the study: Ophthalmopathy was model-predicted a median about 7.1 months pre-onset.

Concerning this clonotype: What it binds is unknown.

The rearrangement links TRBV19 to TRBJ1-1; perhaps TRBD1 as D (6 bases). The sequence derives from a woman aged 18 to 35 with Graves' hyperthyroidism. The specimen sequenced was peripheral blood or thyroid tissue (not recorded which). The CDR3 loop is CARRDTWDEAFF. DNA for the CDR3: TGTGCGAGGAGGGACACATGGGACGAAGCTTTCTTT.